This TCR beta chain was documented in a study of cytotoxic CD8 clonotypes in ibrutinib-treated CLL. Across the whole study: Approximately 25 partial and 2 complete responses; at median roughly 68 months, around 14 remitted, approximately 12 progressed. The samples contained 255,043 productive templates on average. They also contained an average of about 100,000 productive rearrangements. Findings and caveats of the study: The study found public clonotypes uncommon, contracting or stable on treatment. Elevated clonality accompanied ibrutinib response, with a return toward baseline values at progression.

Concerning this clone: Antigen: not known.

Repertoires were generated with immunoSEQ multiplex PCR, while TCRdb's copy carries only in-frame clones and drops some. This table holds around 200,000 clones, roughly 73% found once. This CDR3 region has 16 residues. With 4 bases removed from V and 4 bases from J, the gap between germline ends came to 19 bases. Germline V lookup: CDR1 SGHRS, CDR2 YFSETQ. Sequenced material: PBMCs, taken after 12 months of ibrutinib treatment. This clonotype originated in a human donor with chronic lymphocytic leukemia. The chain carries TRBV5-1 and TRBJ2-3; D may match TRBD1 or TRBD2 (7 bases each). CDR3 sequence reads: CASSRGDRPLPDTQYF. The CDR3 DNA reads TGCGCCAGCAGCCGGGGGGACAGACCCCTACCAGATACGCAGTATTTT.